This section outlines one TCR beta chain sequence together with its context. The target of this receptor is not known. Base quality data are lacking; no much larger clone is found one base away. This record belongs to a study of neoadjuvant anti-PD-1 for oral cavity cancer (dated by TCRdb to the early 2020s). As for the study more broadly: Before curative-intent surgical resection, most patients were given three to four biweekly doses of nivolumab at 3 mg/kg. For patients who did not progress, a fourth nivolumab dose was given around day 43, followed by definitive surgical resection on days 50-56. Under RECIST 1.1, a patient counted as a responder if showing complete response, partial response or stable disease, and as a non-responder if showing progression. The parent correlative cohort had about a dozen patients and a response rate of roughly 32%.

Overall results and qualifications from the work: Only three patients per response group were included in the TCR analyses, and larger cohorts for validation were called for by the authors. Higher pretreatment blood Treg/Th17 ratios correlated with both higher pretreatment blood TCRbeta clonality and lower post-treatment tumor TCRbeta clonality. After neoadjuvant nivolumab, significantly higher T cell clonality (Gini index) was found within PBMCs in non-responders than in responders.

The CDR3 measures 16 amino acids from cysteine to phenylalanine. CDR3 DNA only is kept here, 48 bases in frame from base 1. CDR1 and CDR2 were assigned from the germline V gene as MRHNA and SNTAGT. Trimming removed 3 bases from V and 4 bases from J; the gene matches leave 8 bases unexplained. The sample's time point, from its label and the paper: before neoadjuvant nivolumab. Patients were newly diagnosed with stage II-IVA oral cavity squamous cell carcinoma and had received no prior systemic or radiation treatment. The cohort consisted of patients with HPV-negative, locally advanced oral cavity squamous cell carcinoma. Peripheral blood mononuclear cells were analyzed directly, without maintenance or expansion in culture. Samples were obtained from a longitudinal correlative study of a single-arm phase II trial of neoadjuvant nivolumab in oral cavity squamous cell carcinoma. Genomic DNA-based TCRbeta sequencing was performed on subject-matched pre- and post-treatment PBMCs and tumors from three responders and three non-responders. Peripheral blood mononuclear cells were collected once before nivolumab treatment and again after treatment, at the time of surgery. Genomic DNA was isolated from PBMCs using the Maxwell RSC DNA from Cells kit.

For deep sequencing, PBMC libraries mostly used around 0.45 ug of input genomic DNA, with six replicates for each sample. TCRbeta libraries were prepared with the immunoSEQ hsTCRbeta kit according to the manufacturer's instructions. An Illumina NovaSeq 6000 S4 flow cell was used to sequence the final libraries, which had first been combined to 3 nM. The source study handled its data this way. The immunoSEQ Analyzer was used for raw data preprocessing and quality control. The analysis was limited to productive rearrangements, and each clonotype was defined by a unique CDR3 amino acid sequence. Repertoire clonality was estimated as the Gini-Simpson index, which was calculated using the R package tcR. Student's t test was used to compare Gini indices, while Pearson correlation assessed associations with tumor size change. The source is immuneACCESS, and TCRdb retained only in-frame sequences with V and J called. Part of the clones is not carried over; for the studies checked, unresolved V genes explain less than half of this, and the remainder is unexplained. The DNA gave D and trimming, while V, J and clone size come from that table. Within this sample are 80,000 to 95,000 clones, with less than 85% of them counted one time only. The ten largest clonotypes hold 2.5% to 4% of the sample.

The V gene is TRBV6-4 and the J gene is TRBJ2-1, with 8 bases aligning to TRBD2. Sequenced here: PBMCs, sampled before nivolumab (anti-PD-1) treatment. The sequence came from a person aged 35-79 years with oral cavity squamous cell carcinoma. The nucleotides read TGTGCCAGCAGTGAAGTACTAGCGGAAACATACAATGAGCAGTTCTTC. This translates into CASSEVLAETYNEQFF.